Here is one T cell receptor (beta chain) with its context. What it binds is unknown. The germline gives CDR1 DFQATT, CDR2 SNEGSKA (reference sequence). The CDR3 consists of 13 residues. V gave up 4 bases and J gave up 5 bases; unmatched junction bases: 6. For TCR beta, libraries came from quantitative 5'-RACE with molecular barcodes. MiXCR, run by TCRdb on the 5' RACE reads, gives a single entry per CDR3 protein. Among 200,000 to 250,000 distinct CDR3 sequences listed, about 30% were seen once. The data originate from a study of CD8 T cells in ankylosing spondylitis. Study outcomes and limitations: Significant enrichment of disease-linked clones was reported in matched ankylosing spondylitis synovial fluid.

Sequencing used blood, either unsorted or a sorted T cell fraction (not recorded which). The TCR was taken from a male donor with ankylosing spondylitis or in good health (not recorded which). The V and J genes are TRBV20-1 and TRBJ1-1; TRBD1 aligns across 8 bases. CDR3 sequence (DNA): TGCAGTGCTAAGCTAGACAGGGGAACTGAAGCTTTCTTT. This encodes CSAKLDRGTEAFF.